These 10 T cell receptor beta chains were sequenced from one sample in a study of T cell changes during pregnancy in multiple sclerosis (dated 2019 in TCRdb). Library preparation was by the immunoSEQ multiplex PCR assay. Here the immuneACCESS table is served through TCRdb, limited to in-frame sequences with V and J called. Missing clones are a known gap in these copies; in checked studies unresolved V genes cover under half, and the rest lacks a known reason. The sample table holds roughly 40,000 clones, of which under 95% were seen once. The ten biggest clones cover roughly 13% of the sample. The sample here was CD8+ T cells from peripheral blood mononuclear cells, taken in the first trimester of pregnancy. These receptors all stem from a female donor with multiple sclerosis, enrolled in a pregnancy study.

The chain links TRBV15 to TRBJ1-1, with a possible D match to TRBD1 (5 bases). Germline assignment: CDR1 LNHNV and CDR2 YYDKDF (reference sequence). The CDR3 runs to 14 residues. V was pared by 8 bases and J by 3 bases, with 16 bases between. The CDR3 region has the DNA TGTGCCACCGGTTCAGGAAGGGACTACACTGAAGCTTTCTTT. It translates to CATGSGRDYTEAFF.

In its sample, this clone was seen once. The chain employs TRBV7-8 and TRBJ1-2; 10 positions agree with TRBD1. Trimming cost V 5 bases and J 8 bases; bases outside gene matches: 8. The CDR3 spans 14 residues. Per the germline V gene, CDR1 is SGHVS and CDR2 is FQNEAQ. The CDR3: CASSGRQGAGGYTF. CDR3 DNA sequence: TGTGCCAGCAGCGGGCGACAGGGGGCAGGAGGCTACACCTTC.

The chain has TRBV4-1 and TRBJ1-1; 8 nucleotides line up with TRBD1. CDR1 and CDR2 from the germline V gene are MGHRA and YSYEKL. V shed 3 bases and J 3 bases; nucleotides not matched to a gene: 3. The CDR3 length is 14 residues. The CDR3 sequence: CASSHGTGYTEAFF. The CDR3 region has the DNA TGCGCCAGCAGCCACGGGACAGGCTACACTGAAGCTTTCTTT.

V and J are TRBV6-1 and TRBJ2-5; unclear D gene. CDR3 size: 11 residues. The V end was cut by 7 bases, the J end by 3 bases, with 6 bases between. Per germline, CDR1 MNHNS and CDR2 SASEGT. DNA for the CDR3: TGTGCCAGCAATATTAAAGAGACCCAGTACTTC. This encodes CASNIKETQYF.

The chain has TRBV5-4 and TRBJ2-1; D is perhaps TRBD1 (6 bases). V was cut by 10 bases and J by 5 bases, with 22 bases left in between. This CDR3 has 15 residues. CDR1 is SGHNT and CDR2 is YYREEE in the germline V gene (reference sequence). CDR3 region: CAAEDEGHGHNEQFF. The CDR3 region has the DNA TGTGCCGCAGAGGATGAGGGACACGGACACAATGAGCAGTTCTTC.

J is TRBJ2-5 and V is TRBV27; TRBD2 matches 7 bases. V was clipped by 5 bases and J by 3 bases; unmatched bases: 6. The CDR3 is 14 residues long. The germline gives CDR1 MNHEY, CDR2 SMNVEV (reference sequence). The CDR3 sequence: CASSQSSGKETQYF. CDR3 DNA sequence: TGTGCCAGCAGTCAGTCCAGCGGGAAAGAGACCCAGTACTTC.

The chain couples TRBV13 to TRBJ2-5; no reliable D call. The V end lost 4 bases, the J end lost 5 bases, and 8 bases lay between the germline ends. CDR1 is PRHDT and CDR2 is FYEKMQ in the germline V gene (reference sequence). This CDR3 contains 12 residues. CDR3 coding DNA: TGTGCCAGCAGCTCGCGCTGGGAGACCCAGTACTTC. Amino acid sequence: CASSSRWETQYF.

This clone appeared once. The chain employs TRBV29-1 and TRBJ2-7; TRBD1 agrees at 9 bases. The CDR3 length is 15 residues. The junction had 6 bases not matched to a gene; V was cut back by 3 bases and J by 0 bases. The germline gives CDR1 SQVTM, CDR2 ANQGSEA. Here the CDR3 reads CSVEGTGRGSYEQYF. The CDR3 coding sequence is TGCAGCGTTGAGGGGACAGGGCGGGGCTCCTACGAGCAGTACTTC.

The rearrangement links TRBV15 to TRBJ1-2, with a tentative D call TRBD1 (6 bases). Germline V gene data show CDR1 as LNHNV and CDR2 as YYDKDF (reference sequence). This CDR3 region has 16 residues. V dropped 3 bases and J dropped 2 bases, with 16 bases sitting between them. CDR3 sequence: CATSSSGHEINYGYTF. CDR3 bases: TGTGCCACCAGCAGCTCGGGACACGAAATCAACTATGGCTACACCTTC.

The DNA of the CDR3 is TGTGCCAGCAGCCAAGATTTCGCAGGGGCGAACACTGAAGCTTTCTTT. This sequence encodes CASSQDFAGANTEAFF. The J gene is TRBJ1-1, the V gene TRBV4-2, with a possible D match to TRBD1 (6 bases). This CDR3 contains 16 residues. V lost 0 bases and J lost 1, with 12 bases in between. CDR1 LGHNA and CDR2 YNFKEQ come from the germline V gene.